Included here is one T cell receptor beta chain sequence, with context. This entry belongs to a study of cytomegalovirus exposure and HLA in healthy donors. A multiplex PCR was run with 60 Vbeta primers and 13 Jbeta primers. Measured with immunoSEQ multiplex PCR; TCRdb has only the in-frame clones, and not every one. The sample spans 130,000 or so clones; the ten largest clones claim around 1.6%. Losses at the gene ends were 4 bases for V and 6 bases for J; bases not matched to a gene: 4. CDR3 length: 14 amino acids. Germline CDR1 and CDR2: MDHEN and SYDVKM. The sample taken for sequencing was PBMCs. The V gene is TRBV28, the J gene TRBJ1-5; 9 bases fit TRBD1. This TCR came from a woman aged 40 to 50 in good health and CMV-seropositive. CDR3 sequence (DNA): TGTGCCAGCAGTTCGGGACAGGGCGTTCAGCCCCAGCATTTT. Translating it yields CASSSGQGVQPQHF.